These 28 T cell receptor beta chains came from one sample sequenced in a study of Graves' ophthalmopathy and Graves' hyperthyroidism. Beta-chain TCR CDR3 regions were amplified from RNA transcripts. Second-round multiplex PCR came after first-round RT-PCR with HTBI primers. TCRdb itself ran the multiplex PCR reads through MiXCR, one entry per CDR3 protein. This table holds around 1.1 million distinct CDR3 sequences, about 40% found once. Sequencing was performed on peripheral blood or thyroid tissue (not recorded which). These receptors were taken from an adult man with Graves' hyperthyroidism.

The chain has TRBV10-3 and TRBJ2-7; maybe TRBD1 (5 bases). The CDR3 extends over 12 amino acids. The V gene's germline CDR1 is ENHRY and CDR2 SYGVKD. Trimming left V 10 bases short and J 2 bases short, with 12 bases between. The CDR3 DNA sequence: TGTGCCACTATGGGCAGGGCCTACGAGCAGTACTTC. Its protein product is CATMGRAYEQYF.

The chain combines TRBV7-2 with TRBJ2-7; D ambiguous. The CDR3 has 15 residues. CDR1 and CDR2 from the germline V gene are SGHTA and FQGNSA. The V and J ends lost 1 base and 2 bases respectively, with 12 bases between them. CDR3 in DNA: TGTGCCAGCAGCTTAGTCCCCGAGGACCCCTACGAGCAGTACTTC. Translated, it gives CASSLVPEDPYEQYF.

The chain joins TRBV11-2 to TRBJ1-4, with D perhaps matching TRBD1 (6 bases). Looked up from germline, CDR1 is SGHAT and CDR2 is FQNNGV. The CDR3 totals 15 residues. With 5 bases removed from V and 5 bases from J, the gap between germline ends came to 15 bases. The CDR3 here is CASSATGHVNEKLFF. CDR3 bases: TGTGCCAGCAGCGCCACGGGACACGTGAATGAAAAACTGTTTTTT.

For this clonotype: Compared with germline, one end of the junction differs, possibly owing to a read error. The J gene is TRBJ1-1, the V gene TRBV3-1; D gene ambiguous. This CDR3 spans 15 amino acids. Germline lookup yields CDR1 LGHDT and CDR2 YNNKEL (reference sequence). The CDR3 nucleotides read TGTGCCAGCAGCCAAAAAGGAGGCAGGTCCACTGAAGCTTCCTTT. It specifies CASSQKGGRSTEASF.

The count of this clonotype is one. V and J are TRBV7-9 and TRBJ1-5, with 7 positions matching TRBD1. The CDR3 is 13 residues long. Looked up from germline, CDR1 is SEHNR and CDR2 is FQNEAQ (reference sequence). V shed 6 bases, J shed 13 bases, and the junction held 12 bases outside the gene matches. The chain's CDR3 is CASRTQGMVEQHF. The DNA for the CDR3 is TGTGCCAGCAGGACACAGGGGATGGTCGAGCAGCATTTT.

The table lists this clonotype with many counts. CDR3 sequence: CAIRASGGGAQPQHF. The CDR3 DNA reads as TGTGCCATCAGGGCCTCGGGGGGGGGCGCACAGCCCCAGCATTTT. The V gene is TRBV10-3, the J gene TRBJ1-5, with D perhaps TRBD1 (6 bases). The CDR3 extends over 15 amino acids. V was trimmed by 6 bases and J by 7 bases, leaving 19 bases between them. CDR1 and CDR2 (germline): ENHRY, SYGVKD.

This clonotype was seen at least ten times. This chain links TRBV7-9 with TRBJ2-7; 9 nucleotides match TRBD1. After removal of 5 bases from V and 7 bases from J, the junction contained 15 bases not matched to a gene. This CDR3 contains 16 residues. CDR1 SEHNR and CDR2 FQNEAQ come from the germline V gene (reference sequence). The CDR3 region is CASSGYRDRDFWEQYF. CDR3 nucleotide sequence: TGTGCCAGCAGCGGGTACCGGGACAGGGACTTCTGGGAGCAGTACTTC.

This chain connects TRBV19 to TRBJ1-4, with 8 bases identical to TRBD1. Germline V gene data show CDR1 as LNHDA and CDR2 as SQIVND (reference sequence). The length of the CDR3 is 16 residues. With V trimmed by 5 bases and J by 6 bases, 11 bases remained unmatched. CDR3 sequence: CASSSKRQGMDEKLFF. The CDR3 DNA is TGTGCCAGTAGTTCTAAAAGACAGGGGATGGATGAAAAACTGTTTTTT. Variable domain in full (rest from reference TRBV19 and TRBJ1-4): DGGITQSPKYLFRKEGQNVTLSCEQNLNHDAMYWYRQDPGQGLRLIYYSQIVNDFQKGDIAEGYSVSREKKESFPLTVTSAQKNPTAFYLCASSSKRQGMDEKLFFGSGTQLSVL.

The chain links TRBV7-2 to TRBJ1-2; 8 bases are shared with TRBD1. V shed 5 bases, J shed 9 bases, and the junction held 17 bases outside the gene matches. The CDR3 sequence is 16 residues long. Germline CDR1 and CDR2: SGHTA and FQGNSA. This CDR3 is CASSDRPVGTGNSYTF. Here the CDR3 DNA reads TGTGCCAGCAGCGATAGGCCCGTTGGGACAGGCAATAGCTACACCTTC. The variable domain in full, completed from reference TRBV7-2 and TRBJ1-2, reads GAGVSQSPSNKVTEKGKDVELRCDPISGHTALYWYRQSLGQGLEFLIYFQGNSAPDKSGLPSDRFSAERTGGSVSTLTIQRTQQEDSAVYLCASSDRPVGTGNSYTFGSGTRLTVV.

This clonotype was observed many times. The chain is built from TRBV10-3 and TRBJ1-1, with D possibly TRBD1 on 5 matching bases. The CDR3 extends over 16 amino acids. CDR1 ENHRY and CDR2 SYGVKD come from the germline V gene. V was cut by 6 bases and J by 1 base, with 18 bases left in between. The CDR3 loop is CAIRNPGTPKNTEAFF. The CDR3 nucleotides are TGTGCCATCAGGAATCCCGGGACTCCCAAGAACACTGAAGCTTTCTTT.

At least ten counts were recorded for this clonotype. This chain connects TRBV7-9 to TRBJ2-5; maybe TRBD2 (6 bases). Germline CDR1 reads SEHNR; CDR2 reads FQNEAQ (reference sequence). Trimming took 0 bases from V and 5 from J, leaving 10 bases between them. This CDR3 is built from 14 residues. The CDR3 region has the DNA TGTGCCAGCAGCTTAGCCAGGGACTTGGAGACCCAGTACTTC. Residues: CASSLARDLETQYF.

At least ten counts were recorded for this clonotype. The rearrangement links TRBV29-1 to TRBJ2-5; perhaps TRBD1 as D (5 bases). Germline assignment: CDR1 SQVTM and CDR2 ANQGSEA. The CDR3 contains 13 residues. Trimming shortened V by 7 bases and J by 1 base, and 13 bases separated the two germline ends. The CDR3 here is CSAPTGAQETQYF. The CDR3 DNA reads as TGCAGCGCCCCCACTGGGGCCCAAGAGACCCAGTACTTC. The whole variable domain, filled in from reference TRBV29-1 and TRBJ2-5, reads SAVISQKPSRDICQRGTSLTIQCQVDSQVTMMFWYRQQPGQSLTLIATANQGSEATYESGFVIDKFPISRPNLTFSTLTVSNMSPEDSSIYLCSAPTGAQETQYFGPGTRLLVL.

This clonotype has just a few counts. The chain is built from TRBV12-3 or TRBV12-4 and TRBJ2-2; 7 bases fit TRBD2. The CDR3 contains 15 residues. V lost 3 bases, J lost 4 bases, and 5 bases stayed unmatched. CDR3 protein: CASSFWRETTGELFF. CDR3 DNA sequence: TGTGCCAGCAGTTTTTGGCGGGAGACCACCGGGGAGCTGTTTTTT.

This clonotype was counted many times. The genes are TRBV7-3 and TRBJ1-1, with no clear D. The CDR3 is 13 amino acids. Looked up from germline, CDR1 is SGHTA and CDR2 is FQGTGA. Trimming stripped 2 bases from V and 3 bases from J, with 7 bases between. CDR3 protein: CASSLETYTEAFF. The CDR3, as DNA: TGTGCCAGCAGCTTAGAGACCTACACTGAAGCTTTCTTT.

This clonotype has more than one count but fewer than ten. The chain couples TRBV3-1 to TRBJ2-5, with TRBD1 as a possible D gene (5 bases). This CDR3 contains 14 residues. Germline CDR1 and CDR2: LGHDT and YNNKEL (reference sequence). Trimming took 2 bases from V and 13 from J, leaving 20 bases between them. CDR3 in amino acids: CASSQFRESGLPYF. As DNA, the CDR3 is TGTGCCAGCAGCCAATTCAGGGAATCGGGCCTTCCGTACTTC.

The chain uses TRBV20-1 and TRBJ2-7, with D tentatively TRBD1 or TRBD2 (6 bases each). Germline CDR1 DFQATT, CDR2 SNEGSKA (reference sequence). V was clipped by 8 bases and J by 2 bases, with 19 bases between them. This CDR3 contains 14 residues. CDR3 DNA: TGCAGTACCGTCGTGGGGGGCGCTCCCTACGAGCAGTACTTC. Protein: CSTVVGGAPYEQYF.

There are many counts of this clonotype. The genes are TRBV4-3 and TRBJ2-7; D may be TRBD2 (5 bases). V dropped 4 bases and J dropped 3 bases, with 10 bases sitting between them. CDR1 and CDR2 (germline): LGHNA, YSLEER. This CDR3 region has 13 residues. CDR3 sequence (DNA): TGCGCCAGCAGCCGGAAGAGGGACTACGAGCAGTACTTC. Its protein is CASSRKRDYEQYF.

In regard to this clonotype: The junction does not match germline at one end; this may be a read error. The chain has TRBV19 and TRBJ1-2; a weak D match, TRBD1 (6 bases). The CDR3 totals 15 residues. The germline CDR1 and CDR2 sequences are LNHDA and SQIVND (reference sequence). The CDR3 loop is CASRSPQGRSTGYTF. In DNA, the CDR3 is TGTGCCAGTAGATCTCCACAGGGTAGGAGTACAGGCTACACTTTC.

This clonotype turned up a few times. The J gene is TRBJ2-7, the V gene TRBV12-3 or TRBV12-4; D is unresolved. The CDR3 is made up of 14 amino acids. Trimming removed 6 bases at V and 3 bases at J, with 15 bases between. The DNA for the CDR3 is TGTGCCAGCAGCTCCAGAGAAAAAAGCTACGAGCAGTACTTC. It codes for CASSSREKSYEQYF.

The chain employs TRBV16 and TRBJ1-1; D possibly corresponds to TRBD1 (6 bases). Per the germline V gene, CDR1 is KGHSY and CDR2 is FQNENV. This CDR3 spans 16 amino acids. The germline V and J ends were trimmed by 8 bases and 0 bases, with 19 bases remaining between them. CDR3 nucleotide sequence: TGTGCCAGCGCGGTCAGCCGGGGGGACATGAACACTGAAGCTTTCTTT. The encoded protein is CASAVSRGDMNTEAFF.

The chain recombines TRBV10-3 with TRBJ1-1; D remains unclear. CDR3 length: 11 residues. The germline V gene encodes CDR1 ENHRY and CDR2 SYGVKD. The ends were cut back, 7 bases at V and 7 bases at J, with 10 bases in the middle. CDR3 amino acids: CAITSEGEAFF. The DNA of the CDR3 is TGTGCCATCACATCGGAAGGTGAAGCTTTCTTT.

CDR3 sequence: CASSHRVPISQPQHF. CDR3 coding DNA: TGTGCCAGCAGCCACCGGGTACCCATTAGTCAGCCCCAGCATTTT. V and J are TRBV7-3 and TRBJ1-5; D is undetermined. CDR1 is SGHTA, CDR2 FQGTGA, per germline. This CDR3 comprises 15 residues. Trimming pared 5 bases from V and 6 bases from J, leaving 17 bases between.

This clonotype was seen a single time. The V gene is TRBV29-1, the J gene TRBJ1-3; D possibly corresponds to TRBD1 (5 bases). V was pared by 3 bases and J by 0 bases, with 9 bases between. This CDR3 has 14 amino acids. Per the germline V gene, CDR1 is SQVTM and CDR2 is ANQGSEA. The CDR3 sequence: CSVEGTSSGNTIYF. The CDR3 DNA reads as TGCAGCGTTGAGGGGACTAGCTCTGGAAACACCATATATTTT.

This clonotype was counted at least ten times. CDR3 DNA: TGCAGTGCTAGGCGGGAGCTCGGCTACGAGCAGTACTTC. It is translated as CSARRELGYEQYF. This rearrangement joins TRBV20-1 to TRBJ2-7; TRBD2 matches 7 bases. Germline V lookup: CDR1 DFQATT, CDR2 SNEGSKA (reference sequence). V gave up 3 bases and J gave up 3 bases; unmatched junction bases: 5. CDR3 length: 13 amino acids.

As concerns this clonotype: One end of the junction fails to match germline, which may point to a read error. V usage is TRBV10-3 and J usage is TRBJ1-1; a weak D match, TRBD1 (6 bases). CDR3 length: 13 residues. Germline V gives CDR1 ENHRY, CDR2 SYGVKD. The CDR3 bases are TGTGCCAGCAGTCTTGGACAGAATCGTGAAGCTCTCTTT. Residues: CASSLGQNREALF.

The count of this clonotype is one. The chain has TRBV10-3 and TRBJ2-7; 8 positions match TRBD1. The germline CDR1 and CDR2 sequences are ENHRY and SYGVKD. Unmatched junction bases numbered 4, after V lost 2 bases and J lost 7 bases. The CDR3 length is 13 residues. CDR3 sequence: CAISETGTGEQYF. Written as DNA, the CDR3 is TGTGCCATCAGTGAGACCGGGACAGGAGAGCAGTACTTC.

This clonotype showed up many times. V usage is TRBV29-1 and J usage is TRBJ1-1; D unresolved. This CDR3 comprises 10 residues. Deletions cut 7 bases from V and 5 bases from J, with 8 bases between. The germline V gene encodes CDR1 SQVTM and CDR2 ANQGSEA. The DNA for the CDR3 is TGCAGCGGCACTTCTACTGAAGCTTTCTTT. Translating gives CSGTSTEAFF.

This clonotype was recorded many times. The V gene is TRBV24-1, the J gene TRBJ2-2; TRBD1 might be the D (5 bases). CDR3 length: 15 amino acids. The ends were cut back, 4 bases at V and 1 base at J, with 9 bases in the middle. Germline V lookup: CDR1 KGHDR, CDR2 SFDVKD. CDR3: CATSEPTGNTGELFF. In DNA form, the CDR3 reads TGTGCCACCAGTGAGCCTACAGGGAACACCGGGGAGCTGTTTTTT.